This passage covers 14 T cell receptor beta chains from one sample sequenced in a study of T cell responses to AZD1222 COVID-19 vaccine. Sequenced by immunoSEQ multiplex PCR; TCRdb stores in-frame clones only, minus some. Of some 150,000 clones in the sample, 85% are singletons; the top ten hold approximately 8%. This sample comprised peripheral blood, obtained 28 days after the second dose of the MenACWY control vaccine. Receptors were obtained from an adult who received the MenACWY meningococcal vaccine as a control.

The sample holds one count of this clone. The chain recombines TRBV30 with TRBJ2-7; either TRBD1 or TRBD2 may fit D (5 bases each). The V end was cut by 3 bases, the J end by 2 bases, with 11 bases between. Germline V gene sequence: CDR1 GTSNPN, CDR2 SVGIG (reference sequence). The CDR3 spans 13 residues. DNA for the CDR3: TGTGCCTGGAGGATCCAGGGACCCTACGAGCAGTACTTC. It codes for CAWRIQGPYEQYF.

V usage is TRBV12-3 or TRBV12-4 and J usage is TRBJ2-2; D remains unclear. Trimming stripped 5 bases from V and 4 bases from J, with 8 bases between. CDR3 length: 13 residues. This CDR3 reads CASSAQTTGELFF. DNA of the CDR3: TGTGCCAGCAGTGCTCAGACCACCGGGGAGCTGTTTTTT.

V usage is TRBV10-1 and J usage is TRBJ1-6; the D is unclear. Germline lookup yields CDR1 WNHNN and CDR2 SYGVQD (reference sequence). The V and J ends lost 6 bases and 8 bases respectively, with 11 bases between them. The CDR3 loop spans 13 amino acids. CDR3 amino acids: CASSSTWDSPLHF. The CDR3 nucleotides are TGCGCCAGCAGCTCCACATGGGATTCACCCCTCCACTTT.

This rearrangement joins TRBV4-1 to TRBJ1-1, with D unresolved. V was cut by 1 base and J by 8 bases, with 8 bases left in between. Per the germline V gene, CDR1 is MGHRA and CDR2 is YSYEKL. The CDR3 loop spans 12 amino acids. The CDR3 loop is CASSQVQGEAFF. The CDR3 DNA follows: TGCGCCAGCAGCCAAGTTCAAGGGGAAGCTTTCTTT.

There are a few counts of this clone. The CDR3 DNA reads as TGTGCCAGCAGCCAGGGGAGGCCGGGGGGCGCAAATTACGAGCAGTACTTC. Its protein is CASSQGRPGGANYEQYF. The V and J genes are TRBV7-2 and TRBJ2-7, with D tentatively TRBD2 (7 bases). The CDR3 length is 17 residues. Germline lookup yields CDR1 SGHTA and CDR2 FQGNSA. The V end lost 5 bases, the J end lost 4 bases, and 24 bases lay between the germline ends.

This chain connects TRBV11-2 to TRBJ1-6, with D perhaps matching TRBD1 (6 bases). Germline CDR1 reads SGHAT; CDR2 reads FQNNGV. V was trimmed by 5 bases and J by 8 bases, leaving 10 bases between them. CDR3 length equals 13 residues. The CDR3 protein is CASSAGDDSPLHF. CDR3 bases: TGTGCCAGCAGCGCAGGGGATGATTCACCCCTCCACTTT.

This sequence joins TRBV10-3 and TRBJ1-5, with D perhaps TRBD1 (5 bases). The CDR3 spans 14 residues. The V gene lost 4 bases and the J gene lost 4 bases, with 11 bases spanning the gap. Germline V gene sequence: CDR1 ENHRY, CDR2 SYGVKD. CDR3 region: CAISVERGNQPQHF. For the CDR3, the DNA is TGTGCCATCAGTGTGGAGAGGGGAAATCAGCCCCAGCATTTT.

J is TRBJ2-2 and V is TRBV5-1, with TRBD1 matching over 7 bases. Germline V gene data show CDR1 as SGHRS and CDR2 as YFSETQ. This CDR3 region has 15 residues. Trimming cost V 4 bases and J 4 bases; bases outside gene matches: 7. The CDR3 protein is CASSLPGQSTGELFF. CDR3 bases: TGCGCCAGCAGCCTCCCGGGACAGTCCACCGGGGAGCTGTTTTTT.

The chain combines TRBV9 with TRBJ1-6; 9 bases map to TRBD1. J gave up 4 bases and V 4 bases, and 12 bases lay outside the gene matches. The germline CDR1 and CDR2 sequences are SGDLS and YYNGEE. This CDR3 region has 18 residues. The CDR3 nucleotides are TGTGCCAGCAGCATAGGACAGGGGTTATCCGGGTATAATTCACCCCTCCACTTT. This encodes CASSIGQGLSGYNSPLHF.

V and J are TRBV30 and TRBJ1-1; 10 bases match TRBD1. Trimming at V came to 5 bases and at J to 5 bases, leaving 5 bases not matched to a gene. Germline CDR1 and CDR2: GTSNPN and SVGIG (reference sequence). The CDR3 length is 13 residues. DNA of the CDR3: TGTGCCTGGGACAGGGGGCGCAGAACTGAAGCTTTCTTT. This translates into CAWDRGRRTEAFF. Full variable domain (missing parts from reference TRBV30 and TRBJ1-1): SQTIHQWPATLVQPVGSPLSLECTVEGTSNPNLYWYRQAAGRGLQLLFYSVGIGQISSEVPQNLSASRPQDRQFILSSKKLLLSDSGFYLCAWDRGRRTEAFFGQGTRLTVV.

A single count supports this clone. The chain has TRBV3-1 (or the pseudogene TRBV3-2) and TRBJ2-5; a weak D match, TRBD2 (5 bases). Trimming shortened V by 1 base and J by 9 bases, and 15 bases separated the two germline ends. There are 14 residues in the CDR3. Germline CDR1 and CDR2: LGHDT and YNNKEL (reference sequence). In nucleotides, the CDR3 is TGTGCCAGCAGCCAAGGCGTGGGAGAGAGGGCCCAGTACTTC. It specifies CASSQGVGERAQYF.

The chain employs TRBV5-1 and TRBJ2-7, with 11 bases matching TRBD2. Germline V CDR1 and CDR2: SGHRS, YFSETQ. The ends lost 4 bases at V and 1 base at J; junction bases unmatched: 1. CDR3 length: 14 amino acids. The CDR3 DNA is TGCGCCAGCAGCGGACTAGCGGGTTCCTACGAGCAGTACTTC. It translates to CASSGLAGSYEQYF.

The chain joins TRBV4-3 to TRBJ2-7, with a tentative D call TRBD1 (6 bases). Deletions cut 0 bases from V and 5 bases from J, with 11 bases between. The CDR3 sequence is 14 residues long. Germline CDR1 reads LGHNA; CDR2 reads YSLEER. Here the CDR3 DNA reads TGCGCCAGCAGCCAAGATAGGTCAGGGGACGAGCAGTACTTC. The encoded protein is CASSQDRSGDEQYF.

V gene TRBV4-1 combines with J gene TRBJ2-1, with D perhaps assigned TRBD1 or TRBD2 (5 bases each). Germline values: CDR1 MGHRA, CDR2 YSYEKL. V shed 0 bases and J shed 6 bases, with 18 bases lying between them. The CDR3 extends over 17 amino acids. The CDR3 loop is CASSQDYGGGPPNEQFF. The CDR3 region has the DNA TGCGCCAGCAGCCAAGATTACGGTGGGGGACCCCCCAATGAGCAGTTCTTC.